What follows are 6 T cell receptor beta chains derived from one specimen sequenced in a study of cytomegalovirus exposure and HLA in healthy donors. PCR primers comprised 60 Vbeta and 13 Jbeta primers. Clones were read by immunoSEQ multiplex PCR, and TCRdb kept only the in-frame ones, dropping some. The table shows some 98,000 clones, with under 70% occurring only once. The sample consisted of PBMCs. These receptor sequences come from a man aged 50-60 years in good health and CMV-seronegative.

There are a few counts of this clone. This rearrangement joins TRBV5-1 to TRBJ2-1; TRBD2 aligns across 10 bases. CDR1 is SGHRS and CDR2 is YFSETQ in the germline V gene. V lost 2 bases and J lost 5; bases outside the gene matches: 4. CDR3 size: 15 residues. CDR3 amino acids: CASSLAGGNHNEQFF. The CDR3, as DNA: TGCGCCAGCAGCTTAGCGGGAGGGAACCACAATGAGCAGTTCTTC.

The chain carries TRBV5-6 and TRBJ2-5; a weak D match, TRBD1 (5 bases). Judging by the DNA end, TRBJ2-7 fits better; the J call may be wrong. The CDR3 sequence is 12 residues long. CDR1 and CDR2 (germline): SGHDT, YYEEEE. Written as DNA, the CDR3 is TGTGCCAGCAGCGGGGCCAATTTCGAGCAGTACTTC. Protein: CASSGANFEQYF.

This chain links TRBV21-1 with TRBJ1-5; the table's D call, TRBD1, has no DNA check behind it. TRBV21-1 is a pseudogene locus. The CDR3 has 14 residues. The CDR3 loop is CASRTRQRNQPQHF. In nucleotides, the CDR3 is TGTGCCAGCAGAACCAGACAGCGCAATCAGCCCCAGCATTTT.

J is TRBJ1-2 and V is TRBV2, with a tentative D call TRBD1 (6 bases). Between the trimmed V and J ends, which lost 7 bases and 7 bases, there was a span of 25 bases. This CDR3 is 16 amino acids long. CDR1 is SNHLY, CDR2 FYNNEI, per germline. Here the CDR3 DNA reads TGTGCCAGCATCAGAGAGGGGGATTCAACTTCGATTGGCTACACCTTC. Translating it yields CASIREGDSTSIGYTF.

This chain joins TRBV11-2 and TRBJ2-7; 7 bases are a match to TRBD1. CDR1 is SGHAT and CDR2 is FQNNGV in the germline V gene. The V segment lost 3 bases and the J segment 2 bases; nucleotides outside the gene matches: 7. The CDR3 length is 15 residues. CDR3 in DNA: TGTGCCAGCAGCTTCTTAACAGGGGCCACCTACGAGCAGTACTTC. Translation: CASSFLTGATYEQYF.

The chain employs TRBV19 and TRBJ2-2; D may be TRBD1 (6 bases). The CDR3 sequence is 14 residues long. Germline CDR1 reads LNHDA; CDR2 reads SQIVND (reference sequence). V gave up 11 bases and J gave up 1 base, with 14 bases separating them. The CDR3: CAAQGSWNTGELFF. CDR3 DNA sequence: TGTGCCGCCCAGGGGTCCTGGAACACCGGGGAGCTGTTTTTT.